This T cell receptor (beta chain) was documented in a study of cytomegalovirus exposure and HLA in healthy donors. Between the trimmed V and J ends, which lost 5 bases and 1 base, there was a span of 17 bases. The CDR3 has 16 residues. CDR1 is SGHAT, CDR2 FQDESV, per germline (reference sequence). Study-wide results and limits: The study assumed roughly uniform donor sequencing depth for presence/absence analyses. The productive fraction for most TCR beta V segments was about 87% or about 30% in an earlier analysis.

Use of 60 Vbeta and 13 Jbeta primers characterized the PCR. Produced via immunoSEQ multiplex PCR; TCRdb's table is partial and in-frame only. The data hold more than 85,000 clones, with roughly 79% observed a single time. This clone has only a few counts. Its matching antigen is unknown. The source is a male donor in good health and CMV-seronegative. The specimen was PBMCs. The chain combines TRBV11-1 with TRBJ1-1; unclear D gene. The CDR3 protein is CASSPTQPRENTEAFF. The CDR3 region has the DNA TGTGCCAGCAGCCCGACACAACCCCGGGAGAACACTGAAGCTTTCTTT.